A single sample gave rise to the 23 T cell receptor beta chains below, sequenced in a study of cytomegalovirus exposure and HLA in healthy donors. PCR was performed using 60 Vbeta and 13 Jbeta primers. Generated by immunoSEQ multiplex PCR, the TCRdb table keeps only in-frame clones and is missing some. Of about 260,000 clones in the sample, 84% were seen once. The sample was PBMCs. Source of these receptors: a woman aged 40-49 years in good health and CMV-seropositive.

V gene TRBV28 combines with J gene TRBJ1-1; D possibly corresponds to TRBD1 (5 bases). V lost 5 bases and J lost 3, with 28 bases in between. This CDR3 spans 19 amino acids. Per the germline V gene, CDR1 is MDHEN and CDR2 is SYDVKM. CDR3 sequence: CASSLSGGFRYKGDTEAFF. The CDR3 bases are TGTGCCAGCAGTCTCTCTGGGGGGTTTCGGTATAAAGGGGACACTGAAGCTTTCTTT.

The J gene is TRBJ2-7, the V gene TRBV13, with TRBD2 identical over 8 bases. Germline trimming cut 5 bases from V and 0 bases from J; bases unmatched to any gene: 6. The CDR3 is made up of 15 amino acids. Germline CDR1 reads PRHDT; CDR2 reads FYEKMQ (reference sequence). CDR3 bases: TGTGCCAGCAGCGATACTAGCGGAAGCTCCTACGAGCAGTACTTC. Amino acids: CASSDTSGSSYEQYF.

The chain has TRBV4-2 and TRBJ1-3; 7 bases are a match to TRBD1. The trim removed 0 bases at V and 2 bases at J, leaving 4 bases unmatched. Germline V lookup: CDR1 LGHNA, CDR2 YNFKEQ. CDR3 size: 16 residues. This CDR3 reads CASSQEGQATGNTIYF. In DNA, the CDR3 is TGTGCCAGCAGCCAAGAAGGACAGGCGACTGGAAACACCATATATTTT.

The chain couples TRBV27 to TRBJ2-7; 11 nucleotides line up with TRBD2. V shed 5 bases, J shed 6 bases, and the junction held 9 bases outside the gene matches. Germline V gene lookup returns CDR1 MNHEY and CDR2 SMNVEV (reference sequence). The CDR3 sequence is 15 residues long. CDR3 DNA: TGTGCCAGCAGTCGGGGGGATACTAGCGGGAGCGAGCAGTACTTC. Protein: CASSRGDTSGSEQYF.

The genes are TRBV7-9 and TRBJ1-6, with 8 nucleotides matching TRBD1. Trimming took 8 bases from V and 8 from J; bases not matched to a gene: 11. The CDR3 is 15 residues long. CDR1 is SEHNR and CDR2 is FQNEAQ in the germline V gene (reference sequence). CDR3 residues: CASRREQGVDSPLHF. CDR3 bases: TGTGCCAGCCGACGAGAACAGGGGGTTGATTCACCCCTCCACTTT.

This clone was seen just once. The chain joins TRBV11-2 to TRBJ2-7; unclear D gene. CDR3 size: 15 residues. Germline CDR1 is SGHAT and CDR2 is FQNNGV. With 0 bases removed from V and 2 bases from J, the gap between germline ends came to 11 bases. DNA for the CDR3: TGTGCCAGCAGCTTAGATACGAGCGCGCCCTACGAGCAGTACTTC. Translation gives CASSLDTSAPYEQYF.

This clone was picked up one time. The chain recombines TRBV5-6 with TRBJ2-7; 9 nucleotides agree with TRBD2. Germline assignment: CDR1 SGHDT and CDR2 YYEEEE. This CDR3 comprises 12 residues. Losses at the gene ends were 2 bases for V and 9 bases for J; bases not matched to a gene: 3. CDR3 protein: CASSLAGGVQYF. CDR3 DNA: TGTGCCAGCAGCTTAGCGGGAGGAGTGCAGTACTTC.

The chain combines TRBV5-1 with TRBJ1-1; 7 bases line up with TRBD1. This CDR3 has 14 amino acids. Germline CDR1 and CDR2: SGHRS and YFSETQ. After removal of 2 bases from V and 5 bases from J, the junction contained 6 bases not matched to a gene. DNA for the CDR3: TGCGCCAGCAGCTTACAGGGGAGTGGGACTGAAGCTTTCTTT. Encoded protein: CASSLQGSGTEAFF. The full variable domain, completed using reference TRBV5-1 and TRBJ1-1, is KAGVTQTPRYLIKTRGQQVTLSCSPISGHRSVSWYQQTPGQGLQFLFEYFSETQRNKGNFPGRFSGRQFSNSRSEMNVSTLELGDSALYLCASSLQGSGTEAFFGQGTRLTVV.

This clone was counted a single time. The chain is built from TRBV7-9 and TRBJ1-1; 9 nucleotides match TRBD1. Germline V gene data show CDR1 as SEHNR and CDR2 as FQNEAQ (reference sequence). The trim removed 1 base at V and 4 bases at J, leaving 7 bases unmatched. This CDR3 comprises 16 residues. CDR3 coding DNA: TGTGCCAGCAGCTTAGGACAGGGGGACGGATTCACTGAAGCTTTCTTT. Translation gives CASSLGQGDGFTEAFF.

V usage is TRBV30 and J usage is TRBJ1-6; 9 positions agree with TRBD1. This CDR3 region has 18 residues. V shed 2 bases and J 4 bases; nucleotides not matched to a gene: 12. The germline CDR1 and CDR2 sequences are GTSNPN and SVGIG (reference sequence). In DNA, the CDR3 is TGTGCCTGGAGTAAACCGGGACAGGGTTTATTTTATAATTCACCCCTCCACTTT. Protein: CAWSKPGQGLFYNSPLHF.

This clone appeared a single time. The J gene is TRBJ1-1, the V gene TRBV4-2, with 10 bases lining up with TRBD1. After removal of 1 base from V and 1 base from J, the junction contained 12 bases not matched to a gene. The CDR3 length is 19 residues. Germline CDR1 and CDR2: LGHNA and YNFKEQ. The CDR3 is CASSQGWGDRGPGNTEAFF. The CDR3 nucleotides are TGTGCCAGCAGCCAAGGATGGGGAGACAGGGGGCCGGGGAACACTGAAGCTTTCTTT.

The chain employs TRBV28 and TRBJ2-1, with 11 bases aligning to TRBD2. V trimming: 2 bases; J trimming: 4 bases; junction bases outside the gene matches: 10. The CDR3 length is 18 residues. The V gene's germline CDR1 is MDHEN and CDR2 SYDVKM. The CDR3, as DNA: TGTGCCAGCAGTTTACCGGGGGCGACTAGCGGGACTTACAATGAGCAGTTCTTC. Amino acids: CASSLPGATSGTYNEQFF.

This chain connects TRBV30 to TRBJ1-6, with 7 bases identical to TRBD1. Germline CDR1 reads GTSNPN; CDR2 reads SVGIG (reference sequence). The trim removed 4 bases at V and 4 bases at J, leaving 16 bases unmatched. CDR3 length: 18 residues. CDR3 sequence (DNA): TGTGCCTGGAAGTACAACTCCGTAGGGGGCGCGTATAATTCACCCCTCCACTTT. Amino acids: CAWKYNSVGGAYNSPLHF. Based on the CDR3 plus reference TRBV30 and TRBJ1-6, the full variable domain is SQTIHQWPATLVQPVGSPLSLECTVEGTSNPNLYWYRQAAGRGLQLLFYSVGIGQISSEVPQNLSASRPQDRQFILSSKKLLLSDSGFYLCAWKYNSVGGAYNSPLHFGNGTRLTVT.

V and J are TRBV6-5 and TRBJ1-1; 8 bases fit TRBD1. The germline V gene encodes CDR1 MNHEY and CDR2 SVGAGI. CDR3 length: 13 amino acids. The junction had 1 base not matched to a gene; V was cut back by 6 bases and J by 1 base. Written as DNA, the CDR3 is TGTGCCAGCAGCGGACAGGGGAACACTGAAGCTTTCTTT. As protein: CASSGQGNTEAFF.

The V and J genes are TRBV18 and TRBJ2-7; the D is unclear. Germline CDR1 is KGHSH and CDR2 is LQKENI. The CDR3 contains 15 residues. V was pared by 5 bases and J by 3 bases, with 17 bases between. This CDR3 reads CASSSLSAGGYEQYF. The CDR3 DNA is TGTGCCAGCTCATCCCTTAGTGCCGGCGGCTACGAGCAGTACTTC. Variable domain in full (rest from reference TRBV18 and TRBJ2-7): NAGVMQNPRHLVRRRGQEARLRCSPMKGHSHVYWYRQLPEEGLKFMVYLQKENIIDESGMPKERFSAEFPKEGPSILRIQQVVRGDSAAYFCASSSLSAGGYEQYFGPGTRLTVT.

The chain carries TRBV6-1 and TRBJ2-1; 8 nucleotides agree with TRBD2. Germline V CDR1 and CDR2: MNHNS, SASEGT. V was pared by 6 bases and J by 0 bases, with 4 bases of the junction left unmatched. The CDR3 is 15 amino acids. CDR3 nucleotides: TGTGCCAGCAGCCAAGCGGGAGACTCCTACAATGAGCAGTTCTTC. It yields the protein CASSQAGDSYNEQFF.

The chain combines TRBV30 with TRBJ2-7; 7 bases match TRBD2. The germline V gene has CDR1 GTSNPN and CDR2 SVGIG (reference sequence). V trimming: 0 bases; J trimming: 6 bases; junction bases outside the gene matches: 17. The CDR3 extends over 17 amino acids. The CDR3 coding sequence is TGTGCCTGGAGTGTACCCACTAGCTGGCGGGAGTCGGGCGAGCAGTACTTC. It codes for CAWSVPTSWRESGEQYF.

V is TRBV29-1 and J is TRBJ1-3; D gene ambiguous. The V end was cut by 7 bases, the J end by 3 bases, with 13 bases between. Germline lookup yields CDR1 SQVTM and CDR2 ANQGSEA. There are 13 residues in the CDR3. Here the CDR3 DNA reads TGCAGCGCTACAAAGGAGTTTGGAAACACCATATATTTT. It is translated as CSATKEFGNTIYF.

This sequence joins TRBV30 and TRBJ1-1; 7 nucleotides agree with TRBD1. With V trimmed by 3 bases and J by 1 base, 5 bases remained unmatched. The CDR3 extends over 14 amino acids. Germline CDR1 GTSNPN, CDR2 SVGIG (reference sequence). CDR3 nucleotide sequence: TGTGCCTGGAGACCCGGGACAGCGAACACTGAAGCTTTCTTT. This sequence encodes CAWRPGTANTEAFF. Based on the CDR3 plus reference TRBV30 and TRBJ1-1, the full variable domain is SQTIHQWPATLVQPVGSPLSLECTVEGTSNPNLYWYRQAAGRGLQLLFYSVGIGQISSEVPQNLSASRPQDRQFILSSKKLLLSDSGFYLCAWRPGTANTEAFFGQGTRLTVV.

This chain connects TRBV28 to TRBJ2-2; D not certain. The germline V gene encodes CDR1 MDHEN and CDR2 SYDVKM. CDR3 length: 16 amino acids. Trimming cost V 2 bases and J 2 bases, with 12 bases left between them. The CDR3 DNA reads TGTGCCAGCAGTTTAAATGTTCAGATCAACACCGGGGAGCTGTTTTTT. Protein sequence: CASSLNVQINTGELFF.

The chain uses TRBV5-4 and TRBJ2-7; TRBD1 matches 7 bases. Germline-derived CDR1 and CDR2 are SGHNT and YYREEE (reference sequence). V shed 0 bases and J 5 bases; nucleotides not matched to a gene: 11. The CDR3 sequence is 16 residues long. The CDR3 loop reads CASSLVPLITGDEQYF. Here the CDR3 DNA reads TGTGCCAGCAGCTTGGTCCCCCTTATAACAGGGGACGAGCAGTACTTC.

This chain connects TRBV7-3 to TRBJ2-2; 7 nucleotides line up with TRBD2. The CDR3 extends over 16 amino acids. CDR1 and CDR2 (germline): SGHTA, FQGTGA. The V segment lost 5 bases and the J segment 7 bases; nucleotides outside the gene matches: 13. The CDR3 DNA follows: TGTGCCAGCAGCCTCACCGGTTGGGAGGGAGGCGGGGAGCTGTTTTTT. The encoded protein is CASSLTGWEGGGELFF.

V is TRBV6-1 and J is TRBJ2-1; 7 positions agree with TRBD1. J lost 8 bases, V lost 5 bases, and 6 bases had no gene match. CDR1 and CDR2 (germline): MNHNS, SASEGT. The CDR3 is 13 residues long. This chain's CDR3 is CASSNRGVDEQFF. The CDR3 coding sequence is TGTGCCAGCAGTAACAGGGGAGTGGATGAGCAGTTCTTC.